Listed below are T cell receptor beta chains from one sample, sequenced in a study of cytomegalovirus exposure and HLA in healthy donors. The data were produced by immunoSEQ multiplex PCR, yet TCRdb's version contains in-frame clones alone and is incomplete. Here the sample spans 90,000 to 120,000 clones, around three quarters being singletons. Sequencing used PBMCs. The receptors derive from a woman younger than 30 in good health and CMV-seropositive. Each CDR3 is given with its conserved first and last residue. Fields, in order: J gene, D gene, clone size, V gene, CDR3 protein, CDR3 DNA. A D gene is named only where the DNA matches it firmly. The size of a clone is reported for some rows only, either as once, few or many, or as a class for expanded clones.

TRBJ1-3	-	-	TRBV28	CASSSLSGLSGNTIYF	TGTGCCAGCAGTTCCCTCAGTGGCCTCTCTGGAAACACCATATATTTT
TRBJ1-5	-	-	TRBV9	CASSSGGGNQPQHF	TGTGCCAGCAGCTCTGGGGGGGGCAATCAGCCCCAGCATTTT
TRBJ1-1	TRBD1	once	TRBV7-6	CASSLARGGSITEAFF	TGTGCCAGCAGCTTAGCGCGAGGGGGCTCGATTACTGAAGCTTTCTTT
TRBJ2-7	-	-	TRBV30	CAWSGPGSEQYF	TGTGCCTGGAGTGGGCCAGGGTCCGAGCAGTACTTC
TRBJ1-2	-	once	TRBV12-5	CASGLAQGMMYGYTF	TGTGCTAGTGGTTTGGCTCAGGGAATGATGTATGGCTACACCTTC
TRBJ2-2	-	-	TRBV9	CASSVQGSGELFF	TGTGCCAGCAGCGTACAGGGCTCCGGGGAGCTGTTTTTT
TRBJ2-2	-	-	TRBV15	CATSRLRVFEPGELFF	TGTGCCACCAGCAGACTTCGGGTCTTCGAACCCGGGGAGCTGTTTTTT
TRBJ1-1	TRBD1	-	TRBV6-1	CASSRQGGNTEAFF	TGTGCCAGCAGCCGACAGGGAGGGAACACTGAAGCTTTCTTT
TRBJ2-1	-	-	TRBV13	CASSPPTTSYNEQFF	TGTGCCAGCAGCCCCCCGACTACCTCCTACAATGAGCAGTTCTTC
TRBJ2-7	TRBD2	-	TRBV13	CASSFAGEPREQYF	TGTGCCAGCAGCTTTGCGGGGGAGCCTCGGGAGCAGTACTTC